Shown below are 9 T cell receptor beta chains from a single sample sequenced in a study of T cells in Graves' hyperthyroidism and ophthalmopathy. What was amplified from RNA transcripts were TCR beta CDR3 regions. First-round RT-PCR with HTBI primers amplified the TCR CDR3 region. TCRdb used MiXCR to reprocess the multiplex PCR reads, holding one entry per CDR3 protein. The profile shows hundreds of thousands of distinct CDR3 sequences, 25% of them singletons. The sequenced sample was blood. The receptor set was obtained from a man in his forties or fifties with Graves' hyperthyroidism.

This clonotype occurred a few times. J is TRBJ1-4 and V is TRBV28; D is possibly TRBD1 (6 bases). The CDR3 loop spans 14 amino acids. V lost 3 bases and J lost 7, with 12 bases in between. Germline assignment: CDR1 MDHEN and CDR2 SYDVKM. The CDR3 sequence: CASSLVGAGEKLFF. The CDR3 nucleotides read TGTGCCAGCAGTTTGGTGGGGGCGGGTGAAAAACTGTTTTTT. The entire variable domain, with the rest obtained from reference TRBV28 and TRBJ1-4, is as follows: DVKVTQSSRYLVKRTGEKVFLECVQDMDHENMFWYRQDPGLGLRLIYFSYDVKMKEKGDIPEGYSVSREKKERFSLILESASTNQTSMYLCASSLVGAGEKLFFGSGTQLSVL.

This clonotype was seen ten or more times. This chain joins TRBV10-1 and TRBJ1-5, with a tentative D call TRBD1 (5 bases). CDR1 is WNHNN, CDR2 SYGVQD, per germline (reference sequence). Trimming stripped 6 bases from V and 0 bases from J, with 9 bases between. The CDR3 spans 14 residues. The CDR3 is CASRKGHSNQPQHF. The CDR3 region has the DNA TGCGCCAGCAGGAAAGGACATAGCAATCAGCCCCAGCATTTT.

This clonotype occurred a few times. This rearrangement joins TRBV20-1 to TRBJ2-3; D not resolved. Trimming cost V 7 bases and J 1 base, with 12 bases left between them. CDR1 DFQATT and CDR2 SNEGSKA come from the germline V gene (reference sequence). There are 13 residues in the CDR3. The CDR3 region is CSVSITGTDTQYF. The CDR3 DNA is TGCAGTGTCTCTATTACAGGCACAGATACGCAGTATTTT.

The chain links TRBV3-1 to TRBJ2-5; 7 bases are a match to TRBD2. CDR3 length equals 16 residues. Germline trimming cut 4 bases from V and 5 bases from J; bases unmatched to any gene: 13. Germline CDR1 and CDR2: LGHDT and YNNKEL (reference sequence). CDR3 sequence (DNA): TGTGCCAGCAGCCGCAAGACGACCGGGGGGAGGGAGACCCAGTACTTC. It yields the protein CASSRKTTGGRETQYF.

The chain couples TRBV2 to TRBJ2-7; no firm D call. Germline lookup yields CDR1 SNHLY and CDR2 FYNNEI. V shed 2 bases and J shed 0 bases, with 5 bases lying between them. There are 13 residues in the CDR3. The CDR3 DNA sequence: TGTGCCAGCAGTGAAAAGGTCTCCTACGAGCAGTACTTC. Its protein is CASSEKVSYEQYF.

This rearrangement joins TRBV7-9 to TRBJ1-1; perhaps TRBD1 as D (6 bases). Trimming cost V 7 bases and J 5 bases, with 23 bases left between them. The length of the CDR3 is 16 residues. Germline loops: CDR1 SEHNR, CDR2 FQNEAQ (reference sequence). In nucleotides, the CDR3 is TGTGCCAGCACCCATAGCGGCGGGGGGCTAGGGACTGAAGCTTTCTTT. Its protein is CASTHSGGGLGTEAFF.

The chain joins TRBV6-1 to TRBJ2-3; D is perhaps TRBD1 (5 bases). The CDR3 covers 13 residues. The germline V and J ends were trimmed by 3 bases and 2 bases, with 6 bases remaining between them. Germline V gene sequence: CDR1 MNHNS, CDR2 SASEGT. CDR3 region: CASSDRATDTQYF. For the CDR3, the DNA is TGTGCCAGCAGTGACAGGGCCACAGATACGCAGTATTTT.

This clonotype was seen many times. This rearrangement joins TRBV28 to TRBJ2-5, with TRBD1 as a possible D gene (5 bases). V was clipped by 8 bases and J by 3 bases, with 13 bases between them. Germline loops: CDR1 MDHEN, CDR2 SYDVKM. The CDR3 sequence is 13 residues long. CDR3 region: CASGGAREETQYF. CDR3 DNA: TGTGCCAGCGGTGGGGCCAGAGAAGAGACCCAGTACTTC.

This clonotype came up a few times. The J gene is TRBJ2-7, the V gene TRBV2, with a possible D match to TRBD1 (6 bases). Looked up from germline, CDR1 is SNHLY and CDR2 is FYNNEI. With 6 bases removed from V and 1 base from J, the gap between germline ends came to 16 bases. The CDR3 sequence is 15 residues long. The CDR3 DNA follows: TGTGCCAGCAGATCGAGGACAGTTTCTTCCTACGAGCAGTACTTC. Protein product: CASRSRTVSSYEQYF.